Detailed here is one TCR beta chain. Its antigen is unidentified. The germline CDR1 and CDR2 sequences are SGHDN and FVKESK. This CDR3 has 17 residues. With 2 bases clipped from V and 5 bases from J, the junction kept 11 bases outside the gene matches. This sample was included in a study of OX40 agonist ivuxolimab in advanced cancers. Measured with immunoSEQ multiplex PCR; TCRdb has only the in-frame clones, and not every one. The data contain about 12,000 clones, approximately 80% of them singletons. General study points: Among expanded peripheral T cells, antigen specificity went undetermined.

The source of this sequence is an adult with an advanced solid tumor such as melanoma, head and neck, liver or kidney cancer. The rearrangement joins TRBV14 to TRBJ2-5; 10 bases line up with TRBD2. Sequences were derived from CD4+ or CD8+ T cells sorted from blood, sampled in a trial of the OX40 agonist ivuxolimab. CDR3 DNA: TGTGCCAGCAGCCAAACCTCCGGGACTAGCGCCTGGGAGACCCAGTACTTC. Translating it yields CASSQTSGTSAWETQYF.